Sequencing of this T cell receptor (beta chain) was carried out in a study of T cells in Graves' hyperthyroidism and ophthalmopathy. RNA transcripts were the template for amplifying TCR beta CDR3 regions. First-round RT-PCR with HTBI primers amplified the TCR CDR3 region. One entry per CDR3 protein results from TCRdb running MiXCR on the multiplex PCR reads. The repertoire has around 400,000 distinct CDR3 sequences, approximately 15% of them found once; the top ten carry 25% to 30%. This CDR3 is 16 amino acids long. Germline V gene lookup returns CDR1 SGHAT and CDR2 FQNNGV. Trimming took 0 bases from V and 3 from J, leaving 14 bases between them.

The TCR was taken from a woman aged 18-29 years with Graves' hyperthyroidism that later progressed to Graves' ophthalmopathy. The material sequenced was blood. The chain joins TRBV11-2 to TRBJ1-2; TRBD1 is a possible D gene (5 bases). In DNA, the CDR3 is TGTGCCAGCAGCTTAGATGCGGCAGGGACCCACTATGGCTACACCTTC. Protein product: CASSLDAAGTHYGYTF.